The present entry profiles one T cell receptor (beta chain) with its context. The specificity of this receptor is unknown. Base qualities were left out, and no much larger clone turns up one base away. The sample is drawn from a study of T cell responses to AZD1222 COVID-19 vaccine (dated by TCRdb to about 2021). For the study in its entirety: A total of around 240 trial participants underwent TCR sequencing, of whom nearly 210 received two doses of AZD1222 and around 26 received two doses of the MenACWY control vaccine. Trial participants were enrolled by age into 18-55, 56-69 and 70-plus year subgroups, with approximately 150, 28 and 58 TCR-sequenced participants respectively. Overall results and qualifications from the work: Because no day 14 peak-response samples were available, repertoires were characterized only after the peak T cell response. Nearly half of unique spike-specific TCRs reportedly recognized epitopes outside regions mutated in the B.1.351 and B.1.1.7 variants. CD4 TCRs associated with the vaccine covered the entire spike protein, and the dominant responses were in regions 160-218 and 743-854. Most participants were white British and females outnumbered males, and the authors suggested that clonal diversity may have been underestimated. After two AZD1222 doses, spike-specific TCR breadth and depth were significantly higher than at day 0 and than in MenACWY recipients. In the small 56-69-year group, the increase in depth fell short of significance, most likely because of low power. Only six AZD1222 recipients were SARS-CoV-2 seropositive at baseline, limiting conclusions about previously exposed vaccinees.

The intended sense of this specimen's time point label: about 28 days (+/-7) after the second vaccine dose. AZD1222 recipients whose second dose came at about 4 weeks and those whose second dose came at about 12 weeks were combined into one group, since spike-specific TCR depth and breadth did not differ between the two schedules. Vaccinee samples were obtained from the UK trials COV001 and COV002, which included a single-blind randomized controlled phase 2/3 trial of AZD1222 (ChAdOx1 nCoV-19) in healthy adults. For TCRbeta chain sequencing, PBMC samples from trial participants were taken at day 0 and at day 28 after the second dose. The CDR3 regions of human TCRbeta chains were analyzed by immunosequencing. Concerning the study's data processing: Repertoire TCRs were matched against a reference library of SARS-CoV-2-specific TCRs generated with the MIRA antigen-specificity platform. Breadth was defined as the fraction of unique TCRs that were SARS-CoV-2-associated, and depth was defined as the fraction of total T cells that were SARS-CoV-2-associated. Using the MIRA data, each spike-specific TCR was assigned both to the spike region to which the TCR was reactive and to a CD4 or CD8 class. Log10-transformed breadth and depth values were compared by one-way ANOVA with Sidak's multiple comparisons tests. The immuneACCESS repertoire file appears here via TCRdb, limited to in-frame rearrangements. These files lack a portion of the clones; in checked studies, under half of the deficit traces to unresolved V genes, and the cause of the others is not known. The V and J calls and clone size come from that table; D and trimming were worked out from the DNA. In this sample the table shows some 170,000 clones, more than 85% of which occur a single time. The ten largest clones add up to around 1.6% of the sample.

The sample here was peripheral blood, taken 28 days after the second AZD1222 dose. This receptor was identified in an adult who received the AZD1222 COVID-19 vaccine.

The DNA is as follows: TGTGCCAGCAGCCGAGCCTTTGGGTCACCCCTCCACTTT. Translated, it gives CASSRAFGSPLHF. The chain employs TRBV3-1 (or the pseudogene TRBV3-2) and TRBJ1-6; a confident D gene designation cannot be given. The CDR1 and CDR2 encoded by the germline V gene (reference sequence) are LGHDT and YNNKEL. Trimming takes 4 bases from V and 10 bases from J, and the germline ends sit 11 bases apart. The cysteine opens and the phenylalanine closes a CDR3 of 13 amino acids. This entry keeps only the CDR3 DNA: 39 bases, framed from base 1.